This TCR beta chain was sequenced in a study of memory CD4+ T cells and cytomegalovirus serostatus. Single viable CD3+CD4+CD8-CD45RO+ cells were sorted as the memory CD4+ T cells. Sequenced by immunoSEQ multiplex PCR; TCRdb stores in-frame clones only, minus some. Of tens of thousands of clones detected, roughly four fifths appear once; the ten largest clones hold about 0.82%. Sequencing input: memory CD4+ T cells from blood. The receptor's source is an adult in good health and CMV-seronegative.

DNA of the CDR3: TGTGCCAGCAGCCCGACAGGGCGGGCGAGGAACTATGGCTACACCTTC. It codes for CASSPTGRARNYGYTF. The chain uses TRBV5-4 and TRBJ1-2; 7 bases map to TRBD1. The CDR3 contains 16 residues. Germline CDR1 and CDR2: SGHNT and YYREEE (reference sequence). The V gene end was trimmed by 4 bases and the J gene end by 2 bases; junction bases not matched to a gene: 11.